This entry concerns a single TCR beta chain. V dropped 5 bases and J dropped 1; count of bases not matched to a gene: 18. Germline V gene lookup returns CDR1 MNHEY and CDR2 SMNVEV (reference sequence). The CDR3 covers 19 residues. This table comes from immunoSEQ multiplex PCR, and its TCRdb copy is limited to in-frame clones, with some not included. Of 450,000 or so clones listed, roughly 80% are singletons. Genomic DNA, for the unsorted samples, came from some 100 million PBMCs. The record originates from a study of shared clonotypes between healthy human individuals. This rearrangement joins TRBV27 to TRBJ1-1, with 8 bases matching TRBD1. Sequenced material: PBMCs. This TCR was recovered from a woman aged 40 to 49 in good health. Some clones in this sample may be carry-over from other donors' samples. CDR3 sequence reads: CASSPGLIGRGLGNTEAFF. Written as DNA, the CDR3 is TGTGCCAGCAGTCCCGGTTTAATCGGCAGGGGGCTGGGGAACACTGAAGCTTTCTTT.